This T cell receptor beta chain came from a study of shared clonotypes between healthy human individuals. Study-level points and caveats: Estimated richness values were generally larger in naive subsets than in memory subsets.

CDR3 length equals 15 residues. CDR1 is SEHNR and CDR2 is FQNEAQ in the germline V gene (reference sequence). V lost 5 bases and J 3 bases, leaving 17 bases between the germline ends. The protocol was immunoSEQ multiplex PCR, while the TCRdb copy is restricted to in-frame clones and leaves out a portion. This table holds 2,500,000 or so clones, roughly 92% found once. Note on this clone: Its antigen is as yet unknown.

Splitting of CD4+ cells produced CD45RA+ naive and CD45RA-negative memory subsets. This sequence joins TRBV7-9 and TRBJ2-7, with a tentative D call TRBD2 (6 bases). The TCR comes from a man between 18 and 35 years old in good health. The sample consisted of naive CD4+ T cells sorted from blood. The subset is: CD45RA+ positively selected. The CDR3 sequence: CASSRDLLGDYEQYF. Here the CDR3 DNA reads TGTGCCAGCAGCCGGGACTTGCTTGGGGACTACGAGCAGTACTTC. The full variable domain, its missing parts supplied by reference TRBV7-9 and TRBJ2-7, is DTGVSQNPRHKITKRGQNVTFRCDPISEHNRLYWYRQTLGQGPEFLTYFQNEAQLEKSRLLSDRFSAERPKGSFSTLEIQRTEQGDSAMYLCASSRDLLGDYEQYFGPGTRLTVT.